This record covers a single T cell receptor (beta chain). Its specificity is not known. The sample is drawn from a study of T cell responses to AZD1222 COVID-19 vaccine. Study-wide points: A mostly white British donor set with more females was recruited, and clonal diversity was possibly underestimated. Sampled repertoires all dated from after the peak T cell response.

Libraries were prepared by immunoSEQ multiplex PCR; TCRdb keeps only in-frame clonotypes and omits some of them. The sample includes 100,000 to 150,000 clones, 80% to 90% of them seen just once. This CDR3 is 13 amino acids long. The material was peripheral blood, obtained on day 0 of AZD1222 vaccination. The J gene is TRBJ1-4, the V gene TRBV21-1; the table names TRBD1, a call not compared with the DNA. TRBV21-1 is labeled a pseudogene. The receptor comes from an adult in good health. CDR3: CASLGAGNEKLFF. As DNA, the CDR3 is TGTGCCAGCCTGGGGGCAGGCAATGAAAAACTGTTTTTT.